This T cell receptor beta chain was captured in a study of blood T cell repertoires in COVID-19. CDR3 size: 15 residues. V was shortened by 4 bases and J by 6 bases, with 17 bases between the two germline ends. The germline V gene has CDR1 SGDLS and CDR2 YYNGEE. Only in-frame clones appear in the TCRdb table, and some are missing; sequencing was by immunoSEQ multiplex PCR. The repertoire has approximately 190,000 clones, about 80% of them found once; the top ten carry roughly an eighth. The chain carries TRBV9 and TRBJ2-1, with a weak D call TRBD2 (6 bases). Sequencing used peripheral blood. The receptor's source is a man aged 25 to 40 with active or convalescent COVID-19. CDR3: CASSPSRLEGNEQFF. As DNA, the CDR3 is TGTGCCAGCAGCCCATCACGGTTGGAGGGCAATGAGCAGTTCTTC.